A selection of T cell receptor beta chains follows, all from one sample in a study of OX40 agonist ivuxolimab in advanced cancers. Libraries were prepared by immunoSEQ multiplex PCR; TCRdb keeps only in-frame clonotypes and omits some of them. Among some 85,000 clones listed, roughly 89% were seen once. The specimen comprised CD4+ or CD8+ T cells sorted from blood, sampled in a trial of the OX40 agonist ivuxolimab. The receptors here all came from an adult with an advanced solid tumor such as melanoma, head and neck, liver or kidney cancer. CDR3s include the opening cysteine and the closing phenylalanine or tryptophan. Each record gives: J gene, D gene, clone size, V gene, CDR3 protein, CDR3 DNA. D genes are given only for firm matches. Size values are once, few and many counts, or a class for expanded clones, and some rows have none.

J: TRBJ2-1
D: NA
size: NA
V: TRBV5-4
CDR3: CASTEKEPNEQFF
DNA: TGTGCCAGCACCGAAAAAGAACCTAATGAGCAGTTCTTC

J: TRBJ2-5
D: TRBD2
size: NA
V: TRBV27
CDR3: CASSGTSGGAQYF
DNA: TGTGCCAGCAGTGGGACTAGCGGGGGGGCCCAGTACTTC

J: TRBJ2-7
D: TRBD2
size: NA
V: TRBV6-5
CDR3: CASSSTGTSEYF
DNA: TGTGCCAGCAGTTCCACCGGGACTAGCGAATACTTC

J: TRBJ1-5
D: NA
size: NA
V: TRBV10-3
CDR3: CAISVSGGNQPQHF
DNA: TGTGCCATCAGTGTGTCCGGAGGGAATCAGCCCCAGCATTTT

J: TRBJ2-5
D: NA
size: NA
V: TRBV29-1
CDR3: CSAGTGGAVAQYF
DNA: TGCAGCGCCGGGACCGGGGGTGCGGTAGCTCAGTACTTC

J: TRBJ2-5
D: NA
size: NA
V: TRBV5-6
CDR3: CASDRAGPQETQYF
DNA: TGTGCCAGCGATCGGGCCGGACCCCAAGAGACCCAGTACTTC

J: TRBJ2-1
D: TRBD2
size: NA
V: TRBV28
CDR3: CASSLAGTSGRYEQFF
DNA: TGTGCCAGCAGTTTAGCCGGGACTAGCGGGAGGTATGAGCAGTTCTTC

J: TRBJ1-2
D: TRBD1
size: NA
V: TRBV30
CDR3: CAWRPSGGRVGYTF
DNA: TGTGCCTGGAGGCCGTCAGGGGGTCGGGTTGGCTACACCTTC

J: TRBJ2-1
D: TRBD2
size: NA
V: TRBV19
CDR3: CASNIGGGRKTNEQFF
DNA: TGTGCCAGTAACATAGGTGGCGGGAGAAAAACAAATGAGCAGTTCTTC

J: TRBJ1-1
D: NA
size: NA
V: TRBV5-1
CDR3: CASSPLRGGAGTEAFF
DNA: TGCGCCAGCAGCCCGCTACGTGGGGGAGCGGGCACTGAAGCTTTCTTT

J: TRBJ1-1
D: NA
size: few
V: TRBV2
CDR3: CASSQLTGGGEAFF
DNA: TGTGCCAGCAGCCAACTCACCGGGGGCGGTGAAGCTTTCTTT

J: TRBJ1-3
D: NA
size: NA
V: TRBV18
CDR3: CASSAGRTTGNTIYF
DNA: TGTGCCAGCTCAGCGGGCCGGACTACTGGAAACACCATATATTTT

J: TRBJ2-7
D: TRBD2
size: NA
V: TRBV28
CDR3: CASQPPGLNYEQYF
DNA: TGTGCCAGCCAACCCCCGGGACTAAACTACGAGCAGTACTTC

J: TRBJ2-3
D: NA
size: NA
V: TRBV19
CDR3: CASCPGLESVATQYF
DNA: TGTGCCAGTTGCCCTGGGCTAGAATCAGTGGCTACGCAGTATTTT

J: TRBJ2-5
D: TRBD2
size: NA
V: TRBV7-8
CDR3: CASSRGTSGTRETQYF
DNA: TGTGCCAGCAGCCGAGGGACTAGCGGGACCCGGGAGACCCAGTACTTC

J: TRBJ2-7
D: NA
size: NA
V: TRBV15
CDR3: CATSRGAVSSYEQYF
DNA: TGTGCCACCAGCAGAGGGGCAGTGAGCTCCTACGAGCAGTACTTC

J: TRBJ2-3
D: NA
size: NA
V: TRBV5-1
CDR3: CASSLNGQSDTQYF
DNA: TGCGCCAGCAGCTTGAACGGTCAGTCAGATACGCAGTATTTT

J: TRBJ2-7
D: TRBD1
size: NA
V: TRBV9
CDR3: CASSVVGQGAEQYF
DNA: TGTGCCAGCAGCGTAGTGGGACAGGGGGCCGAGCAGTACTTC

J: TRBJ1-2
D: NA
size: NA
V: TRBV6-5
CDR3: CASSYSLLDGVSGYTF
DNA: TGTGCCAGCAGTTACTCCCTGTTGGACGGAGTAAGTGGCTACACCTTC

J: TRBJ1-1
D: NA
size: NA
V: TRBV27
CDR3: CASSPRGLKDTEAFF
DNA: TGTGCCAGCAGTCCGAGGGGTTTAAAGGACACTGAAGCTTTCTTT

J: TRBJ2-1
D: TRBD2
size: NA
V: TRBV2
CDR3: CASSERASPGGGYNEQFF
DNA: TGTGCCAGCAGTGAAAGGGCAAGCCCTGGCGGGGGGTACAATGAGCAGTTCTTC

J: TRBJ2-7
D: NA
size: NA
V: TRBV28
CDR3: CASTQTFAYEQYF
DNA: TGTGCCAGCACTCAGACATTTGCCTACGAGCAGTACTTC

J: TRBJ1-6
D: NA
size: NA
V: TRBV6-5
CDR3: CASRRSMDSPLHF
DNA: TGTGCCAGCCGTCGGAGCATGGATTCACCCCTCCACTTT

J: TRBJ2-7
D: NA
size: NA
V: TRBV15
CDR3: CATSNYAYEQYF
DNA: TGTGCCACCAGCAACTATGCCTACGAGCAGTACTTC

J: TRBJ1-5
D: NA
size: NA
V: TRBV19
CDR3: CASTPTGNQPQHF
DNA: TGTGCCAGTACCCCTACTGGCAATCAGCCCCAGCATTTT

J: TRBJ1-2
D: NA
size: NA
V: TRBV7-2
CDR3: CASMQSYGYTF
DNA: TGTGCCAGCATGCAGAGCTATGGCTACACCTTC

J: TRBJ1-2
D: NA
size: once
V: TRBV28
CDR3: CASSFRGRYGYTF
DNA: TGTGCCAGCAGTTTTCGGGGAAGGTATGGCTACACCTTC

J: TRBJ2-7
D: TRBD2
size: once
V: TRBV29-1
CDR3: CSATSGTSPYEQYF
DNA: TGCAGCGCCACTAGCGGGACAAGCCCCTACGAGCAGTACTTC

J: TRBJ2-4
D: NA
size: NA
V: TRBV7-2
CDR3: CASSPQRVENIQYF
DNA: TGTGCCAGCAGCCCCCAAAGGGTGGAAAACATTCAGTACTTC

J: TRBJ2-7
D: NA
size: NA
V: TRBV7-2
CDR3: CASSLVRGPTYEQYF
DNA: TGTGCCAGCAGCTTAGTGAGGGGTCCTACCTACGAGCAGTACTTC

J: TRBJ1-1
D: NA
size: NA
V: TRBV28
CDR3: CASSLSRADTEAFF
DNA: TGTGCCAGCAGTTTATCAAGGGCCGACACTGAAGCTTTCTTT

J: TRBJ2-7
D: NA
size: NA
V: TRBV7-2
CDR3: CASSLVLAGYEQYF
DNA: TGTGCCAGCAGCTTAGTCCTAGCAGGTTACGAGCAGTACTTC

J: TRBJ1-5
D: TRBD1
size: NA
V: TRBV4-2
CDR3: CASSPTVGQGSYSNQPQHF
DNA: TGTGCCAGCAGCCCGACGGTGGGACAGGGCTCTTATAGCAATCAGCCCCAGCATTTT

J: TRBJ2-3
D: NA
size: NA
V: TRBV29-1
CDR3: CSVGPGPSSDTQYF
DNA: TGCAGCGTTGGCCCGGGACCGAGCTCAGATACGCAGTATTTT

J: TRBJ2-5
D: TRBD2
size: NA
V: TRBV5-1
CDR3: CASSLGSREGETQYF
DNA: TGCGCCAGCAGCTTGGGTTCCAGGGAGGGCGAGACCCAGTACTTC

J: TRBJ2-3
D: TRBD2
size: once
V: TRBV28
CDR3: CASSLAGTRDTQYF
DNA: TGTGCCAGCAGTCTAGCGGGGACGCGGGATACGCAGTATTTT

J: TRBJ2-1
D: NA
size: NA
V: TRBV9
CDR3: CASSVAAQGGYNEQFF
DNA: TGTGCCAGCAGCGTAGCTGCACAGGGCGGGTACAATGAGCAGTTCTTC

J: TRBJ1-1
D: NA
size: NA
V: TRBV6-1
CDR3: CASSEAPAEAFF
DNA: TGTGCCAGCAGTGAAGCCCCCGCTGAAGCTTTCTTT

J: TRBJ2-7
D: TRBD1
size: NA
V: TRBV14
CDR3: CASSQEWDRGSYEQYF
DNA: TGTGCCAGCAGCCAAGAGTGGGACAGGGGCTCCTACGAGCAGTACTTC

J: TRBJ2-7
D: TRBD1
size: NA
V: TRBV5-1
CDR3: CASSPQGQGVYEQYF
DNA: TGCGCCAGCAGCCCACAGGGACAGGGGGTCTACGAGCAGTACTTC

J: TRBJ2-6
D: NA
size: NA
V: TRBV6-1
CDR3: CASSEWFSGANVLTF
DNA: TGTGCCAGCAGTGAATGGTTCTCTGGGGCCAACGTCCTGACTTTC

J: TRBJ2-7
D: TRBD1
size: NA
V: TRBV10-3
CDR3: CATGTGGSYEQYF
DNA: TGTGCCACCGGGACAGGGGGTTCCTACGAGCAGTACTTC

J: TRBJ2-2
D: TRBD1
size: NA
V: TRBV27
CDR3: CASSLGQVQVGAGELFF
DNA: TGTGCCAGCAGTTTAGGACAGGTTCAGGTCGGGGCCGGGGAGCTGTTTTTT

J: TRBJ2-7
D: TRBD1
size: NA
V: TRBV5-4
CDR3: CASSLPPGQGAPYEQYF
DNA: TGTGCCAGCAGCTTACCCCCGGGACAGGGGGCGCCCTACGAGCAGTACTTC

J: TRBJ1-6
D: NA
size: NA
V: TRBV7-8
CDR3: CASSLEFRGNSPLHF
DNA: TGTGCCAGCAGCTTAGAGTTCAGGGGTAATTCACCCCTCCACTTT

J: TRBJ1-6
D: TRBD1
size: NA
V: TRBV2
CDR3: CASKRQGSNSPLHF
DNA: TGTGCCAGCAAAAGACAGGGGTCGAATTCACCCCTCCACTTT

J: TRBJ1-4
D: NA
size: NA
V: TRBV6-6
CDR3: CASSPDSQRGKLFF
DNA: TGTGCCAGCAGTCCGGACTCCCAGCGGGGAAAACTGTTTTTT

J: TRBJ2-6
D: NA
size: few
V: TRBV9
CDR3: CASTAPEGQDLSGANVLTF
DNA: TGTGCCAGCACCGCCCCCGAGGGCCAGGACCTCTCTGGGGCCAACGTCCTGACTTTC